This TCR beta chain stems from a study of CD8+ T cells in alopecia areata. The overall study: In an open-label trial, patients got 5 to 10 mg tofacitinib twice daily. The drug, tofacitinib, lasted 6 to 18 months, followed by 6 months off drug.

Extraction of RNA preceded its reverse transcription into cDNA, which served as the sequencing template. Repertoires were generated with immunoSEQ multiplex PCR, while TCRdb's copy carries only in-frame clones and drops some. The sample holds more than 130,000 clones, 80% to 90% seen once. Points from the study as a whole: Any link of baseline CD8+ expansion to response, resting on one nonresponder, remains uncertain. It was lesional scalp, especially alopecia totalis/universalis, that showed higher clonality than normal scalp.

Treatment given: oral pan-JAK inhibitor, 5-10 mg twice daily. Worth noting for this clone: Its antigen remains unidentified.

With 5 bases removed from V and 2 bases from J, the gap between germline ends came to 6 bases. CDR1 is MNHEY and CDR2 is SVGAGI in the germline V gene. The CDR3 runs 12 residues. J is TRBJ1-2 and V is TRBV6-5; D uncertain. The specimen was CD8+ T cells sorted from blood, collected at week 4, from a patient treated with tofacitinib. The TCR originated in a human donor with alopecia areata. For the CDR3, the DNA is TGTGCCAGCAGTGAAGGGAACTATGGCTACACCTTC. This sequence encodes CASSEGNYGYTF.